One T cell receptor beta chain is described in this entry. Its antigen remains unknown. The data stem from a study of T cell responses to AZD1222 COVID-19 vaccine. Whole-study findings and limits: Clonal diversity may have been underestimated in mostly white British donors.

Produced via immunoSEQ multiplex PCR; TCRdb's table is partial and in-frame only. Of approximately 200,000 clones in the sample, 70% to 90% are singletons; the top ten hold around 8%. This CDR3 is built from 12 residues. Looked up from germline, CDR1 is MNHEY and CDR2 is SMNVEV (reference sequence). The V end was cut by 5 bases, the J end by 5 bases, with 7 bases between. Sample: peripheral blood, taken on day 0 of AZD1222 vaccination. J is TRBJ1-5 and V is TRBV27; D gene unclear. This receptor was obtained from an adult in good health. CDR3 in amino acids: CASSRPDQPQHF. CDR3 DNA sequence: TGTGCCAGCAGTCGACCAGATCAGCCCCAGCATTTT.